Below, one T cell receptor (beta chain) is given with its context. Antigen specificity is unknown. Germline loops: CDR1 SQVTM, CDR2 ANQGSEA. This CDR3 spans 14 amino acids. Losses at the gene ends were 3 bases for V and 5 bases for J; bases not matched to a gene: 5. One entry per CDR3 protein, called by TCRdb with MiXCR from the 5' RACE reads. The sample lists a few hundred thousand distinct CDR3 sequences, roughly 18% seen once, with around 10% in the top ten. This record belongs to a study of identical twins. Overall study results and limits: Partly confounded zero-insertion analyses could result from invariant MAIT and iNKT cells.

Each donor (without exception) was a healthy Caucasian. The V gene is TRBV29-1, the J gene TRBJ2-1; 9 bases fit TRBD2. Sequenced material: naive T cells sorted from blood. The receptor was derived from a man in his fifties or sixties in good health. Here the CDR3 reads CSVERLAENNEQFF. CDR3 in DNA: TGCAGCGTTGAGAGACTAGCGGAAAACAATGAGCAGTTCTTC.